This T cell receptor beta chain was obtained from a study of beta chain features in type 1 diabetes. Study results and limitations: In type 1 diabetes patients, VDJ junctions had fewer insertions; deletions at these junctions were more frequent. Naive, central memory and Treg TCRB repertoires seemed to resemble each other more closely in patients than they did in healthy donors.

A note on this clone: Its antigen is unknown.

Expressed TCRB transcripts got sequenced, as all isolated RNA was reverse transcribed. The protocol was immunoSEQ multiplex PCR, while the TCRdb copy is restricted to in-frame clones and leaves out a portion. In the table there are 400,000 to 500,000 clones, approximately 15% of which are singletons. Sorting produced populations that all topped 95% purity. V was clipped by 2 bases and J by 5 bases, with 9 bases between them. The CDR3 covers 13 residues. Germline-derived CDR1 and CDR2 are MNHNY and SVGAGI (reference sequence). Source material: naive CD4+ T cells from blood. The source of this sequence is a man younger than 40 in good health. The chain combines TRBV6-6 with TRBJ2-5; D not resolved. The CDR3 coding sequence is TGTGCCAGCAGTTACGACGTCCGGGAGACCCAGTACTTC. As protein: CASSYDVRETQYF.